The clone carrying this TCR beta chain was picked up one time. Its antigen is not identified. The CDR3 spans 14 residues. The germline V and J ends were trimmed by 9 bases and 8 bases, with 22 bases remaining between them. The germline CDR1 and CDR2 sequences are MNHNY and SVGAGI (reference sequence). The data derive from a study of T cell responses to AZD1222 COVID-19 vaccine. Repertoires were generated with immunoSEQ multiplex PCR, while TCRdb's copy carries only in-frame clones and drops some. The table lists around 200,000 clones, roughly 93% of them singletons. Study-level points and caveats: Donors were mostly white British, more females; clonal diversity possibly underestimated. There were vaccine-associated CD4 TCRs across spike, dominant at 160-218 and 743-854. Just 6 or 7 people given AZD1222 tested seropositive at baseline. Reportedly, close to half of spike-specific TCRs are directed against unmutated variant regions.

The V call is TRBV6-6, the J call TRBJ1-2; no definite D call. This sequence was found in an adult in good health. This specimen consisted of peripheral blood, obtained on day 0 of AZD1222 vaccination. CDR3 in DNA: TGTGCCAGTGGGGAGGCGAGGGCTGATAGAGGCTACACCTTC. Translating gives CASGEARADRGYTF.